A single sample gave rise to the 4 T cell receptor beta chains below, sequenced in a study of blood T cell repertoires in COVID-19 (dated by TCRdb to the early 2020s). Receptor amplification or capture employed the immunoSEQ multiplex PCR assay. The table comes from immuneACCESS by way of TCRdb, which keeps in-frame sequences with V and J called. Part of the clones is missing from these tables; in studies checked, under half for an unresolved V gene and the rest for unknown reasons. The sample table contains about 430,000 clones; only one count was recorded for approximately 91% of them. In total, the top ten clones hold about 1.5% of the sample. Input material: PBMCs or T cells enriched from blood (not recorded which). Receptors originate from a woman between 18 and 29 years old who had been exposed to COVID-19.

The chain links TRBV6-4 to TRBJ1-6; 12 bases line up with TRBD1. This CDR3 is built from 18 residues. Germline V gene sequence: CDR1 MRHNA, CDR2 SNTAGT. J gave up 9 bases and V 4 bases, and 13 bases lay outside the gene matches. The CDR3 region has the DNA TGTGCCAGCAGTGCTGCGCCCGGGACAGGGGGCACAGCTTCACCCCTCCACTTT. Protein sequence: CASSAAPGTGGTASPLHF.

The count of this clone is one. This chain connects TRBV11-2 to TRBJ2-3; D gene ambiguous. Germline V lookup: CDR1 SGHAT, CDR2 FQNNGV. CDR3 size: 15 residues. Trimming took off 3 bases at V and 5 bases at J, with 15 bases between the two ends. The CDR3 nucleotides read TGTGCCAGCAGCTTGTCCCCAGCGCCGGAAGATACGCAGTATTTT. Translating it yields CASSLSPAPEDTQYF.

The V gene is TRBV12-3 or TRBV12-4, the J gene TRBJ1-1; D is possibly TRBD1 (6 bases). The germline V and J ends were trimmed by 5 bases and 10 bases, with 14 bases remaining between them. The CDR3 totals 12 residues. CDR3 coding DNA: TGTGCCAGCAGTCGGGGGGCGCGAACAGCTTTCTTT. Protein: CASSRGARTAFF.

The chain is built from TRBV5-1 and TRBJ2-2; TRBD2 aligns across 7 bases. Germline V gene data show CDR1 as SGHRS and CDR2 as YFSETQ. Germline trimming cut 3 bases from V and 3 bases from J; bases unmatched to any gene: 8. CDR3 length equals 16 residues. The CDR3 coding sequence is TGCGCCAGCAGCTCAAGCGGGATAACGGACACCGGGGAGCTGTTTTTT. It yields the protein CASSSSGITDTGELFF. Filled out from reference TRBV5-1 and TRBJ2-2, the complete variable domain reads KAGVTQTPRYLIKTRGQQVTLSCSPISGHRSVSWYQQTPGQGLQFLFEYFSETQRNKGNFPGRFSGRQFSNSRSEMNVSTLELGDSALYLCASSSSGITDTGELFFGEGSRLTVL.